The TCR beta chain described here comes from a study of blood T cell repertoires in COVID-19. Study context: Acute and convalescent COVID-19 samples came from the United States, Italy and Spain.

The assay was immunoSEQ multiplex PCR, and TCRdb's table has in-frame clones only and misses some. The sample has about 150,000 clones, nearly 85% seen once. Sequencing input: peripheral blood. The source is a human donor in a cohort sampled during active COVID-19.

The CDR3 loop reads CASSVAILGTDTQYF. The DNA for the CDR3 is TGTGCCAGCAGCGTAGCTATCCTGGGCACAGATACGCAGTATTTT. The J gene is TRBJ2-3, the V gene TRBV9; no clear D. This CDR3 comprises 15 residues. Germline-derived CDR1 and CDR2 are SGDLS and YYNGEE. The ends were cut back, 0 bases at V and 1 base at J, with 9 bases in the middle.